The clone carrying this TCR beta chain was seen repeatedly, ten times or more. What it binds is not known. Ophthalmopathy patients all had a Clinical Activity Score of at least 3, a NOSPECS grade of at least 4 and disease under 3 months old. The PBMCs were sourced from fresh peripheral blood (less than 11 ml). This sample stems from a study of T cells in Graves' hyperthyroidism and ophthalmopathy. Study results and caveats: In blood, most of the thyroid clonotypes expanded above 0.001 were also present. Ophthalmopathy was predicted by the model a median of approximately 6 months ahead of onset.

Amplification yielded TCR beta CDR3 regions, with RNA transcripts as the source. The primer set for the first-round RT-PCR of the TCR CDR3 was HTBI. TCRdb itself ran the multiplex PCR reads through MiXCR, one entry per CDR3 protein. The sample has around 540,000 distinct CDR3 sequences; roughly 16% are singletons. Sequences were obtained from blood. This TCR was sampled from a woman aged 25-40 years with Graves' ophthalmopathy.

In DNA form, the CDR3 reads TGTGCCAGCAGTACTGCCCGTGAAGCTTTCTTT. Residues: CASSTAREAFF. V is TRBV6-2 or TRBV6-3 and J is TRBJ1-1; no definite D call. Between the trimmed V and J ends, which lost 5 bases and 7 bases, there was a span of 8 bases. The CDR3 spans 11 residues. From germline, CDR1 is MNHEY and CDR2 SVGEGT.